This record concerns one T cell receptor beta chain sequence. The antigen is not known. The CDR3 consists of 16 residues. Trimming stripped 3 bases from V and 6 bases from J, with 17 bases between. In germline, CDR1 is SEHNR, CDR2 FQNEAQ (reference sequence). These data are taken from a study of shared clonotypes between healthy human individuals. About the research overall: Each donor had three CD4 naive, three CD4 memory, two CD8 naive and one CD8 memory plate. Study results and caveats: Relative to clonotypes present in all four donors, those not shared had lower generation probabilities.

It was about 190 ng DNA, approximately 30,000 T cell genomes, that sorted-subset replicate PCRs used. TCRdb keeps only in-frame clones here, not all; method: immunoSEQ multiplex PCR. The top ten hold around 0.13% of the sample, which has 2 million or so clones, 85% to 95% seen once. The TCR comes from a man between 18 and 29 years old in good health. The sequenced sample was naive CD4+ T cells sorted from blood. Subset given: CD45RA+ positively selected. The rearrangement joins TRBV7-9 to TRBJ2-2, with D maybe TRBD2 (5 bases). CDR3 region: CASSFTAKGGAGELFF. CDR3 coding DNA: TGTGCCAGCAGCTTTACCGCGAAAGGAGGCGCCGGGGAGCTGTTTTTT.